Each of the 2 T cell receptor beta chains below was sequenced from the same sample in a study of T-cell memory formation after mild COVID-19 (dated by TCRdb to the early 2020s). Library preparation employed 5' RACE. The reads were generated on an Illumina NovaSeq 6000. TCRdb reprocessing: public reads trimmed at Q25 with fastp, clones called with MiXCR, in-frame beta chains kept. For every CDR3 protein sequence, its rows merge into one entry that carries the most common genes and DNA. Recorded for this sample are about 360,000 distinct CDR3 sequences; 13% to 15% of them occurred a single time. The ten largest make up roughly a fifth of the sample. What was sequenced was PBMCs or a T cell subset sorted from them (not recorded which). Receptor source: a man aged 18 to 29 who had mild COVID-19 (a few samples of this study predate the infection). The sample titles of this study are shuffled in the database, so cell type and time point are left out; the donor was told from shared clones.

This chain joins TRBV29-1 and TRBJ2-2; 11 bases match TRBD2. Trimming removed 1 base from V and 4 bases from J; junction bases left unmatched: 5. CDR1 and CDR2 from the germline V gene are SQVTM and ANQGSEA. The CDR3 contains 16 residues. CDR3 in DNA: TGCAGCGTTGAAGTTCGTCTAGCGGGGGGCACCGGGGAGCTGTTTTTT. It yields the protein CSVEVRLAGGTGELFF.

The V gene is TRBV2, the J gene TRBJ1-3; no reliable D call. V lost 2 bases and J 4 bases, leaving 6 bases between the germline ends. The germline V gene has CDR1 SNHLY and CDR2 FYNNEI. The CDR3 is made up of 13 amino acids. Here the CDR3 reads CASSESLGNTIYF. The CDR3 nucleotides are TGTGCCAGCAGTGAATCTTTGGGAAACACCATATATTTT.